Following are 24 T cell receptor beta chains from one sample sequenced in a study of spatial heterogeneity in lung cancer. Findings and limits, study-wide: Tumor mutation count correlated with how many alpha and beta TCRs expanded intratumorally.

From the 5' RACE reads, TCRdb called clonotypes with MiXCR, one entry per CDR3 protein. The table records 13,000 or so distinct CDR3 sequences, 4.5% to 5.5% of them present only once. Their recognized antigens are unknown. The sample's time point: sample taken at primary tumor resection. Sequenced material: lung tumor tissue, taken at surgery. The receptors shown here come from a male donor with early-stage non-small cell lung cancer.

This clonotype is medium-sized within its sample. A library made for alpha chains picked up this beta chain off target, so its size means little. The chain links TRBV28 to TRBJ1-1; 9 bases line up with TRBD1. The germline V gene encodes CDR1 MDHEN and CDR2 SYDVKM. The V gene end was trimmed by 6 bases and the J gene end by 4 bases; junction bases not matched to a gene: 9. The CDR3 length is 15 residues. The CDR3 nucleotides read TGTGCCAGCAGCTTGGGACAGGGATGGGGCACTGAAGCTTTCTTT. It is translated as CASSLGQGWGTEAFF.

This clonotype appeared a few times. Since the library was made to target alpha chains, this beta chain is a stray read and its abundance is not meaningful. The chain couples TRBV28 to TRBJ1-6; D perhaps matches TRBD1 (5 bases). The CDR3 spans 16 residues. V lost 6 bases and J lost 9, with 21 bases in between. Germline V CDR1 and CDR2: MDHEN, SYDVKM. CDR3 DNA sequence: TGTGCCAGCAGCCTAGGCTCGGGACTTCCTCCTTCACCCCTCCACTTT. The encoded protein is CASSLGSGLPPSPLHF.

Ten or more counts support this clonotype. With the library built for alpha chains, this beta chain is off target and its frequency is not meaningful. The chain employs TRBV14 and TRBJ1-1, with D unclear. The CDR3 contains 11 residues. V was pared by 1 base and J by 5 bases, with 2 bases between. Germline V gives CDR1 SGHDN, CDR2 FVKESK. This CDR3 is CASSQVTEAFF. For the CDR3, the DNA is TGTGCCAGCAGCCAAGTTACTGAAGCTTTCTTT.

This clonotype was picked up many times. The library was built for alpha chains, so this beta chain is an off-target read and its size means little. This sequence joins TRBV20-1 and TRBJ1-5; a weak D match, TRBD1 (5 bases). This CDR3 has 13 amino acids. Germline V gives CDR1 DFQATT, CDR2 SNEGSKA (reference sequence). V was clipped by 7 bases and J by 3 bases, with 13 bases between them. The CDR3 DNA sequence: TGCAGTGGGAGGGCGGGGCCCAATCAGCCCCAGCATTTT. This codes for CSGRAGPNQPQHF.

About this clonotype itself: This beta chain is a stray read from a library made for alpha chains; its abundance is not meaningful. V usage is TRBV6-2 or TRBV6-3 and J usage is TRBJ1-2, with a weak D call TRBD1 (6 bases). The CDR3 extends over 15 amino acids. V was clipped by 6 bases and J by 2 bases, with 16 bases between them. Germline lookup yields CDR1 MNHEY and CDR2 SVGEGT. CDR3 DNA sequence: TGTGCCAGCAGCGACCCGACAGGAGTCAACTATGGCTACACCTTC. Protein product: CASSDPTGVNYGYTF.

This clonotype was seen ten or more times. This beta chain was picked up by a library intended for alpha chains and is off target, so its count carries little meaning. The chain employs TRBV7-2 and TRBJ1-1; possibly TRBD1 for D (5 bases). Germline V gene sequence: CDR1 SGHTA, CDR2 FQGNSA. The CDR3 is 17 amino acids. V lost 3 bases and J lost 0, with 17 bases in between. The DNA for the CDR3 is TGTGCCAGCAGCTTTTCCCTGGGGCGCGGGGTGAACACTGAAGCTTTCTTT. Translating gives CASSFSLGRGVNTEAFF.

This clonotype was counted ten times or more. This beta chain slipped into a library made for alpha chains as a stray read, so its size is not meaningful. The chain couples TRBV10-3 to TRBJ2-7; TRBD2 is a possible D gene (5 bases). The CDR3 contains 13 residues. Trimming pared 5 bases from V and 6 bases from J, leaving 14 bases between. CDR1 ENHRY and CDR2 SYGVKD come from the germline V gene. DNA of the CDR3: TGTGCCATCAGTCCTACGGGGTTGCGCGAGCAGTACTTC. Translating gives CAISPTGLREQYF.

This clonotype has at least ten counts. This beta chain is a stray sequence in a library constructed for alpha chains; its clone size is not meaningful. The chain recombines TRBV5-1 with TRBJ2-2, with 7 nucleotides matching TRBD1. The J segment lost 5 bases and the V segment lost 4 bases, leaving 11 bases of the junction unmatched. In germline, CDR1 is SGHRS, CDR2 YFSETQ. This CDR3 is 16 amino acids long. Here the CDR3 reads CASSPHRDSTTGELFF. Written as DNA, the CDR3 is TGCGCCAGCAGCCCCCACCGGGACAGCACTACCGGGGAGCTGTTTTTT. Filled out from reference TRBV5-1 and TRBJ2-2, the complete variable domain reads KAGVTQTPRYLIKTRGQQVTLSCSPISGHRSVSWYQQTPGQGLQFLFEYFSETQRNKGNFPGRFSGRQFSNSRSEMNVSTLELGDSALYLCASSPHRDSTTGELFFGEGSRLTVL.

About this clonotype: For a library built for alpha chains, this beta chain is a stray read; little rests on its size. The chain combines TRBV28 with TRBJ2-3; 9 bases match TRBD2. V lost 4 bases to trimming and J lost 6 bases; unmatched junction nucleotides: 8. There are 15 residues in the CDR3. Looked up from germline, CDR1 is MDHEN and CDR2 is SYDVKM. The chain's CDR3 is CASSSRGGASDTQYF. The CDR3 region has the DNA TGTGCCAGCAGTTCCCGCGGGGGGGCCTCCGATACGCAGTATTTT.

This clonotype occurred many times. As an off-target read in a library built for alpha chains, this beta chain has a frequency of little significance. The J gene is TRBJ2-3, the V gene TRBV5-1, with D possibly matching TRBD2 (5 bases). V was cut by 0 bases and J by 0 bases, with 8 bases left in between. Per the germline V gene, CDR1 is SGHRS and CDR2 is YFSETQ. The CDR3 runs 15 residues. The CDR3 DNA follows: TGCGCCAGCAGCTTGGATGCGGGCAGCACAGATACGCAGTATTTT. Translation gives CASSLDAGSTDTQYF.

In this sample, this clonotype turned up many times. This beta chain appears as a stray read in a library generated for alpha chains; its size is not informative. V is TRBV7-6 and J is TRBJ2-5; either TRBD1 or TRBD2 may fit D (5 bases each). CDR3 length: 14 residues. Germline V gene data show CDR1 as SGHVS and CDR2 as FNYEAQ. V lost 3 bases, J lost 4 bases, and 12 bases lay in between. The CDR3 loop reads CASSLGTARETQYF. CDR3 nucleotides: TGTGCCAGCAGCTTGGGGACCGCCCGAGAGACCCAGTACTTC. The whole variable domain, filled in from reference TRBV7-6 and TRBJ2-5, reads GAGVSQSPRYKVTKRGQDVALRCDPISGHVSLYWYRQALGQGPEFLTYFNYEAQQDKSGLPNDRFSAERPEGSISTLTIQRTEQRDSAMYRCASSLGTARETQYFGPGTRLLVL.

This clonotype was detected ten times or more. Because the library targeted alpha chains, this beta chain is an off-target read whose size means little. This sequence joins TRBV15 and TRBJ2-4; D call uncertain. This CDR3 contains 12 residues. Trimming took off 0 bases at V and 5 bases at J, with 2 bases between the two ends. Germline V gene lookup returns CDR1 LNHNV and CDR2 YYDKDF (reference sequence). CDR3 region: CATSRDQNIQYF. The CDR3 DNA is TGTGCCACCAGCAGAGATCAAAACATTCAGTACTTC.

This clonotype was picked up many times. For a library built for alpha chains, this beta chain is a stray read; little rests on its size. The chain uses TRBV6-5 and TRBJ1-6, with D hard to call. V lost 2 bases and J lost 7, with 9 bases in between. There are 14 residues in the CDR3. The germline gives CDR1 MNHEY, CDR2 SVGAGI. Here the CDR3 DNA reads TGTGCCAGCAGTTACGAGATTAACAATTCACCCCTCCACTTT. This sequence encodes CASSYEINNSPLHF.

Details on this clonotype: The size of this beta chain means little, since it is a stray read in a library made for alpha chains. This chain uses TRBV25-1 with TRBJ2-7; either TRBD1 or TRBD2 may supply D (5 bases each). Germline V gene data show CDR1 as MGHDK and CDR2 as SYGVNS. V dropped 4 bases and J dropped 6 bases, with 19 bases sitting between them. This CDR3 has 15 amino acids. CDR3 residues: CASSGTGRNRVEQYF. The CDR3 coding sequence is TGTGCCAGCAGTGGGACGGGACGAAATAGGGTCGAGCAGTACTTC.

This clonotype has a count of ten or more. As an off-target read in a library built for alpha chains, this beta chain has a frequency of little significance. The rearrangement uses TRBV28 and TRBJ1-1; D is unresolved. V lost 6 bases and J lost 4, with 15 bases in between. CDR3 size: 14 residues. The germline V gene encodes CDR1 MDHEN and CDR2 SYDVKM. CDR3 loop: CASSTPGLGTEAFF. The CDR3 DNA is TGTGCCAGCAGCACACCAGGTCTCGGCACTGAAGCTTTCTTT.

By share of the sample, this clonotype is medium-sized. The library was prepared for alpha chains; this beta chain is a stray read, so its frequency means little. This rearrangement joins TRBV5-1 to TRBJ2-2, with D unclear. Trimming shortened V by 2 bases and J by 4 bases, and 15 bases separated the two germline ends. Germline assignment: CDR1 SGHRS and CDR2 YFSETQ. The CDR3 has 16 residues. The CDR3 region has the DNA TGCGCCAGCAGCTTACCGGAAAGGTCGGGCACCGGGGAGCTGTTTTTT. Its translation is CASSLPERSGTGELFF.

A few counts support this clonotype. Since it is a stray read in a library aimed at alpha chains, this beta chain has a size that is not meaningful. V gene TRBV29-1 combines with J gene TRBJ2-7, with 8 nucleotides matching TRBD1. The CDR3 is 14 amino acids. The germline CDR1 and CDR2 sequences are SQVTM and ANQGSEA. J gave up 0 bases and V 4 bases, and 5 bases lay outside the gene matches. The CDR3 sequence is CSVVRDRGSYEQYF. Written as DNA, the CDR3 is TGCAGCGTTGTTAGAGACAGGGGCTCCTACGAGCAGTACTTC.

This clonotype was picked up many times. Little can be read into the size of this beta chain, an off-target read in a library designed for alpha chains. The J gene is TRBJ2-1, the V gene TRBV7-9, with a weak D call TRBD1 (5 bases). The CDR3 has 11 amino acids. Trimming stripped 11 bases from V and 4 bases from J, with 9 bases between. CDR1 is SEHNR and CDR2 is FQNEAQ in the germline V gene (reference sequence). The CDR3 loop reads CALTVYNEQFF. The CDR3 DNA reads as TGTGCCTTGACAGTATACAATGAGCAGTTCTTC.

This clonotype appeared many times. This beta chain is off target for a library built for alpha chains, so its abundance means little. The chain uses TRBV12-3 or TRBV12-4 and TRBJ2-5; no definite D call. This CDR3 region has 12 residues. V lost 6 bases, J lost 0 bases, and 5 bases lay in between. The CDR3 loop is CASRDDQETQYF. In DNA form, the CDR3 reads TGTGCCAGCAGAGATGACCAAGAGACCCAGTACTTC.

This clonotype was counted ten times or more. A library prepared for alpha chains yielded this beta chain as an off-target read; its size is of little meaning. The CDR3 DNA is TGTGCCAGCAGTTCCCGACGTGGGCAGTTCTTC. Translation: CASSSRRGQFF. The V and J genes are TRBV6-6 and TRBJ2-1; no clear D gene. V lost 4 bases and J lost 12, with 10 bases in between. CDR3 length equals 11 residues. Germline loops: CDR1 MNHNY, CDR2 SVGAGI (reference sequence).

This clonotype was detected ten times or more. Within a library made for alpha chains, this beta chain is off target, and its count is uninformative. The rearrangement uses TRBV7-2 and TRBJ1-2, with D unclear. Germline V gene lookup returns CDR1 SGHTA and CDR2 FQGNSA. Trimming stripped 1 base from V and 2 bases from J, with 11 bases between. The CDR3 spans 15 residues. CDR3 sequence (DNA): TGTGCCAGCAGCTTAGTGCGCCAGTCGAACTATGGCTACACCTTC. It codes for CASSLVRQSNYGYTF.

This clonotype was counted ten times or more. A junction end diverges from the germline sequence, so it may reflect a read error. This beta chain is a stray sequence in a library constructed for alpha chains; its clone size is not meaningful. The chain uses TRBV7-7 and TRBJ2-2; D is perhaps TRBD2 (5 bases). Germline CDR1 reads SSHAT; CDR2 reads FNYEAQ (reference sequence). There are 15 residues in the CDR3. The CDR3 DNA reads TGTGCTAGCAGCTTTACCCGGGATTCCGCCGGGGAGCTGTTTTTT. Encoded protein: CASSFTRDSAGELFF.

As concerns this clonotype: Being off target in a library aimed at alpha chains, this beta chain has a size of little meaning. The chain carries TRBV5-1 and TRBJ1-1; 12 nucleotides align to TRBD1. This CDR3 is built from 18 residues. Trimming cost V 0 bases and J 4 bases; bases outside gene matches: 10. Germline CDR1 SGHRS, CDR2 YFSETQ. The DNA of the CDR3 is TGCGCCAGCAGCTTGGGCGGCGGGACAGGGGGCCTGGGCACTGAAGCTTTCTTT. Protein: CASSLGGGTGGLGTEAFF.

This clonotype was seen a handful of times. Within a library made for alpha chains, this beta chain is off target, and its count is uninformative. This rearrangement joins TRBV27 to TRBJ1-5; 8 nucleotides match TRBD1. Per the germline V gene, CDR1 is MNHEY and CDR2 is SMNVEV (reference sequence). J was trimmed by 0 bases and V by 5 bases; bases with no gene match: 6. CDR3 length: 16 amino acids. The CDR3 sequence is CASSARTGTSNQPQHF. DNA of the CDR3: TGTGCCAGCAGTGCCCGGACAGGGACTAGCAATCAGCCCCAGCATTTT.